The sequence of this TCR beta chain was determined in a study of blood T cells in healthy people across ages. General study results and limits: When set beside aged donors, long-lived donors presented more naive CD4+ cells and higher diversity.

CDR3 length equals 15 residues. Looked up from germline, CDR1 is SSHAT and CDR2 is FNYEAQ (reference sequence). Turning to this clonotype: As yet, its antigen is unknown. A junction boundary mismatches the germline segment, possibly from a read error.

Then a second PCR, running about 7 to 11 cycles, was carried out with a sample-barcoded 5' primer and a J-beta primer mix. TCRdb independently ran MiXCR on the 5' RACE reads; one entry per CDR3 protein. The table has about 800,000 distinct CDR3 sequences, around 50% seen once. This rearrangement joins TRBV7-7 to TRBJ2-5; 7 bases align to TRBD2. The sample comprised blood. This clonotype was obtained from an elderly man in good health. The CDR3 DNA follows: TGTGCTAGCAGCTTAGGGGCGGGAGCTAACAATGAGCAGTACTTC. The encoded protein is CASSLGAGANNEQYF.